These T cell receptor beta chains were read from a single sample in a study of shared clonotypes between healthy human individuals. TCRdb keeps only in-frame clones here, not all; method: immunoSEQ multiplex PCR. Of around 2,000,000 clones in the sample, approximately 95% were seen once. The specimen sequenced was naive CD4+ T cells sorted from blood. The receptors were gathered from a man between 18 and 35 years old in good health. The conserved cysteine and the conserved F or W are not part of the CDR3 here.

V: TRBV7-6
J: TRBJ2-3
length: 11
CDR3: ASSFTGRDTQY

V: TRBV25-1
J: TRBJ1-2
length: 11
CDR3: ASSDRVNYGYT

V: TRBV5-1
J: TRBJ1-2
length: 12
CDR3: ASSRADEGYGYT

V: TRBV5-4
J: TRBJ2-3
length: 15
CDR3: ASSRRVAVPSTDTQY

V: TRBV28
J: TRBJ1-1
length: 9
CDR3: ASSLDRQAF

V: TRBV6-5
J: TRBJ1-2
length: 12
CDR3: ASSYSRDGYGYT

V: TRBV5-6
J: TRBJ1-1
length: 12
CDR3: ASSVPDSYSEAF

V: TRBV6-5
J: TRBJ1-1
length: 11
CDR3: ASTKGRGTEAF

V: TRBV5-1
J: TRBJ1-2
length: 14
CDR3: ASSPRGGIDNYGYT

V: TRBV6-6
J: TRBJ1-3
length: 13
CDR3: ASLVVGDSGNTIY

V: TRBV29-1
J: TRBJ1-2
length: 10
CDR3: SAPDSLYGYT

V: TRBV5-4
J: TRBJ2-7
length: 13
CDR3: ASSSTTRGLYEQY

V: TRBV5-1
J: TRBJ2-7
length: 12
CDR3: ASSTDRGGYEQY

V: TRBV10-2
J: TRBJ1-5
length: 14
CDR3: ASPPFPGHSNQPQH

V: TRBV18
J: TRBJ1-5
length: 11
CDR3: ASSPGSNQPQH

V: TRBV7-2
J: TRBJ1-2
length: 13
CDR3: ASSLNGGANYGYT